This TCR beta chain originates from a study of blood T cells in healthy people across ages. The second PCR ran roughly 6 to 11 cycles with a sample-barcoded 5' primer and J-beta primers. TCRdb re-called the 5' RACE reads through MiXCR, storing one row per CDR3 protein. The sample lists about 780,000 distinct CDR3 sequences, approximately 67% seen once, with 28% in the top ten. The authors isolated at least 6.5 million PBMCs per sample. The J segment lost 9 bases and the V segment lost 5 bases, leaving 8 bases of the junction unmatched. Germline V lookup: CDR1 MNHEY, CDR2 SVGAGI. This CDR3 has 13 amino acids.

Material for sequencing was blood. This chain joins TRBV6-5 and TRBJ1-2, with TRBD1 matching 8 bases. The clonotype originates from a young man in good health. The CDR3 DNA sequence: TGTGCCAGCAGTACCCTGGACAGGGTGAGCTACACCTTC. Protein: CASSTLDRVSYTF.